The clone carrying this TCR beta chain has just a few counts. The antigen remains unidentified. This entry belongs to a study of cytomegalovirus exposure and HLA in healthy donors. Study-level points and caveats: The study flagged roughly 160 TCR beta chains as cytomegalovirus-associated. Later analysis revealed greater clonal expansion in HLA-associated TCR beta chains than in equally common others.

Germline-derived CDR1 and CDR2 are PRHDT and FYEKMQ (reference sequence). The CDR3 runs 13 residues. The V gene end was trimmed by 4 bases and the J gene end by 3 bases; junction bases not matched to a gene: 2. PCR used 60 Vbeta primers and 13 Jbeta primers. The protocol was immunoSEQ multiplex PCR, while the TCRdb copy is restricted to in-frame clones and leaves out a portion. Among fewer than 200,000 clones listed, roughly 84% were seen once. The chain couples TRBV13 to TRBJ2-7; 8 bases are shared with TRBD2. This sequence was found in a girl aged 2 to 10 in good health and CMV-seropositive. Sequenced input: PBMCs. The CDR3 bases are TGTGCCAGCAGCTCCGGGACTAGCTACGAGCAGTACTTC. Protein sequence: CASSSGTSYEQYF.